Each of the 5 T cell receptor beta chains below was sequenced from the same sample in a study of blood T cell repertoires in COVID-19. Libraries were prepared by immunoSEQ multiplex PCR; TCRdb keeps only in-frame clonotypes and omits some of them. The repertoire holds fewer than 700,000 clones, with 85% to 90% as singletons. Sequencing was done on a sample of peripheral blood. Receptors originate from a woman in her fifties or sixties with COVID-19, enrolled during active disease.

The chain couples TRBV5-1 to TRBJ1-2; perhaps TRBD1 as D (6 bases). Trimming removed 2 bases from V and 6 bases from J, with 11 bases in between. Germline CDR1 is SGHRS and CDR2 is YFSETQ. The CDR3 runs to 13 residues. CDR3 in DNA: TGCGCCAGCAGCTTAACAGGGTACGATGGCTACACCTTC. Its translation: CASSLTGYDGYTF. Variable domain in full (rest from reference TRBV5-1 and TRBJ1-2): KAGVTQTPRYLIKTRGQQVTLSCSPISGHRSVSWYQQTPGQGLQFLFEYFSETQRNKGNFPGRFSGRQFSNSRSEMNVSTLELGDSALYLCASSLTGYDGYTFGSGTRLTVV.

The V gene is TRBV7-9, the J gene TRBJ2-3, with 12 bases aligning to TRBD2. CDR1 and CDR2 (germline): SEHNR, FQNEAQ (reference sequence). V lost 1 base to trimming and J lost 2 bases; unmatched junction nucleotides: 1. The CDR3 has 16 residues. In DNA form, the CDR3 reads TGTGCCAGCAGCTTAGGGACTAGCGGGATCACAGATACGCAGTATTTT. Protein sequence: CASSLGTSGITDTQYF. Combining the CDR3 with reference TRBV7-9 and TRBJ2-3 gives the whole variable domain DTGVSQNPRHKITKRGQNVTFRCDPISEHNRLYWYRQTLGQGPEFLTYFQNEAQLEKSRLLSDRFSAERPKGSFSTLEIQRTEQGDSAMYLCASSLGTSGITDTQYFGPGTRLTVL.

The rearrangement joins TRBV18 to TRBJ2-7; the D gene is possibly TRBD1 (6 bases). This CDR3 comprises 15 residues. Trimming left V 6 bases short and J 1 base short, with 16 bases between. From germline, CDR1 is KGHSH and CDR2 LQKENI. As DNA, the CDR3 is TGTGCCAGCTCCCTCATTGGGGACACATCCTACGAGCAGTACTTC. It encodes CASSLIGDTSYEQYF.

This clone was observed a single time. The chain carries TRBV13 and TRBJ2-7, with unresolved D. The CDR3 runs to 14 residues. Germline V CDR1 and CDR2: PRHDT, FYEKMQ (reference sequence). V was pared by 1 base and J by 2 bases, with 9 bases between. The CDR3 region is CASSLENRAYEQYF. The CDR3 nucleotides are TGTGCCAGCAGCTTAGAAAACAGAGCCTACGAGCAGTACTTC.

This clone was seen just once. V usage is TRBV9 and J usage is TRBJ1-2, with a weak D call TRBD1 (5 bases). Between the trimmed V and J ends, which lost 7 bases and 5 bases, there was a span of 6 bases. The CDR3 sequence is 10 residues long. CDR1 is SGDLS and CDR2 is YYNGEE in the germline V gene. The CDR3, as DNA: TGTGCCAGCGGGGGGTATGGCTACACCTTC. Its protein product is CASGGYGYTF. The whole variable domain, remainder taken from reference TRBV9 and TRBJ1-2, is DSGVTQTPKHLITATGQRVTLRCSPRSGDLSVYWYQQSLDQGLQFLIQYYNGEERAKGNILERFSAQQFPDLHSELNLSSLELGDSALYFCASGGYGYTFGSGTRLTVV.